These 24 T cell receptor beta chains were sequenced from one sample in a study of metastatic and nonmetastatic thyroid tumors. Patients were all untreated before their thyroid surgery. TCRdb reprocessed the PCR reads via MiXCR. The sample records 25,000 to 35,000 clones, 17% being singletons. Sequencing used blood. All receptors come from a female donor with papillary thyroid cancer or a benign thyroid nodule (not recorded which). Some clones in this sample may be carry-over from other donors' samples.

This clone has a count of ten or more. The gene calls are TRBV28 and TRBJ1-1; D not resolved. Germline CDR1 is MDHEN and CDR2 is SYDVKM. V was shortened by 3 bases and J by 5 bases, with 7 bases between the two germline ends. CDR3 length: 12 residues. CDR3 in amino acids: CASSLPGTEAFF. For the CDR3, the DNA is TGTGCCAGCAGTTTGCCCGGGACTGAAGCTTTCTTT.

The rearrangement uses TRBV6-5 and TRBJ2-1; 8 bases agree with TRBD2. V shed 0 bases, J shed 13 bases, and the junction held 14 bases outside the gene matches. Germline-derived CDR1 and CDR2 are MNHEY and SVGAGI. The CDR3 is 16 amino acids. The CDR3 spells CASSYSGVAGCRDQFF. In DNA, the CDR3 is TGTGCCAGCAGTTACTCCGGGGTAGCGGGATGCAGGGATCAGTTCTTC.

This clone has a count of ten or more. The V gene is TRBV4-2, the J gene TRBJ1-2; D is possibly TRBD1 (6 bases). Germline assignment: CDR1 LGHNA and CDR2 YNFKEQ. The CDR3 is 12 residues long. V was cut by 1 base and J by 12 bases, with 12 bases left in between. Written as DNA, the CDR3 is TGTGCCAGCAGCCAAGGACCAGGGGACCACACCTTC. Protein product: CASSQGPGDHTF.

Worth noting for this clone: At one end, the junction sequence differs from germline, possibly due to a read error. This chain joins TRBV28 and TRBJ2-7, with unresolved D. Germline values: CDR1 MDHEN, CDR2 SYDVKM. The CDR3 totals 16 residues. This CDR3 reads CASTLGWADQSYEQYF. The CDR3 DNA reads as TGTGCCAGCACTTTAGGGTGGGCCGACCAGTCCTACGAGCAGTACTTC.

A single count supports this clone. A read error may account for a junction end that differs from germline. The chain carries TRBV7-3 and TRBJ2-1; the match to TRBD2 covers 12 bases. This CDR3 contains 14 residues. Germline V lookup: CDR1 SGHTA, CDR2 FQGTGA. CDR3 in DNA: TGTGCCATCAGCTCCCGACTAGCGGGGGATAGCAAGTTCTTC. As protein: CAISSRLAGDSKFF.

The table lists this clone with many counts. This chain connects TRBV7-6 to TRBJ1-4, with D possibly matching TRBD1 (5 bases). The V end lost 1 base, the J end lost 7 bases, and 10 bases lay between the germline ends. CDR1 and CDR2 (germline): SGHVS, FNYEAQ. This CDR3 spans 14 amino acids. CDR3 sequence (DNA): TGTGCCAGCAGCTTAGACCAGGGAGGTGAAAAACTGTTTTTT. Amino acids: CASSLDQGGEKLFF.

The sample holds many counts of this clone. The V gene is TRBV18, the J gene TRBJ1-1; 11 nucleotides align to TRBD1. Germline V lookup: CDR1 KGHSH, CDR2 LQKENI. This CDR3 contains 15 residues. J gave up 9 bases and V 3 bases, and 9 bases lay outside the gene matches. CDR3 protein: CASSPSGQGARKAFF. The CDR3 bases are TGTGCCAGCTCACCCTCCGGACAGGGGGCTAGGAAAGCTTTCTTT.

In its sample, this clone was seen many times. The chain has TRBV27 and TRBJ2-6; no clear D gene. V gave up 6 bases and J gave up 1 base, with 4 bases separating them. Germline V lookup: CDR1 MNHEY, CDR2 SMNVEV (reference sequence). CDR3 length: 13 amino acids. CDR3 sequence (DNA): TGTGCCAGCAGATTTTCTGGGGCCAACGTCCTGACTTTC. Translating it yields CASRFSGANVLTF.

Comments on this clone: One end of the junction does not line up with germline, which may come from a read error. The J gene is TRBJ1-2, the V gene TRBV11-2; perhaps TRBD1 as D (5 bases). The CDR3 contains 14 residues. Germline-derived CDR1 and CDR2 are SGHAT and FQNNGV. Here the CDR3 DNA reads TGTGCCAGCAGCTTAGATCAGGGAAGGAGTGGCTACGCCTTC. Protein sequence: CASSLDQGRSGYAF.

This clone was seen many times. The chain has TRBV6-1 and TRBJ2-1; D is possibly TRBD1 or TRBD2 (5 bases each). The V gene lost 6 bases and the J gene lost 8 bases, with 14 bases spanning the gap. CDR1 is MNHNS and CDR2 is SASEGT in the germline V gene. The length of the CDR3 is 13 residues. Here the CDR3 DNA reads TGTGCCAGCAGCAAACAGGACTTGGATGAGCAGTTCTTC. It encodes CASSKQDLDEQFF.

The CDR3 here is CASSFSGTYGYTF. The CDR3 DNA is TGTGCCAGCAGCTTTTCGGGAACCTATGGCTACACCTTC. V is TRBV11-2 and J is TRBJ1-2, with D uncertain. This CDR3 has 13 amino acids. Germline V gene lookup returns CDR1 SGHAT and CDR2 FQNNGV. V dropped 3 bases and J dropped 4 bases, with 9 bases sitting between them.

In its sample, this clone was seen many times. The J gene is TRBJ2-7, the V gene TRBV18; TRBD2 is a possible D gene (6 bases). The CDR3 spans 17 residues. The germline V gene encodes CDR1 KGHSH and CDR2 LQKENI. V was pared by 2 bases and J by 5 bases, with 22 bases between. The CDR3 DNA reads TGTGCCAGCTCACCAATTTTTTCCGGGAGAGGGCAGGACGAGCAGTACTTC. Its translation is CASSPIFSGRGQDEQYF.

This clone has ten or more counts. CDR3 amino acids: CSARGTVVQPQHF. In DNA, the CDR3 is TGCAGTGCTAGGGGAACGGTGGTCCAGCCCCAGCATTTT. The chain combines TRBV20-1 with TRBJ1-5; no clear D. Germline values: CDR1 DFQATT, CDR2 SNEGSKA (reference sequence). This CDR3 region has 13 residues. Trimming took 3 bases from V and 7 from J, leaving 13 bases between them.

In its sample, this clone was seen many times. The rearrangement joins TRBV2 to TRBJ2-1; 15 bases are a match to TRBD2. The CDR3 contains 15 residues. In germline, CDR1 is SNHLY, CDR2 FYNNEI. The trim removed 7 bases at V and 14 bases at J, leaving 12 bases unmatched. CDR3 DNA sequence: TGTGCCAGCATTACGAATGGACTAGCGGGGGGGCGAAAGTTCTTC. It yields the protein CASITNGLAGGRKFF.

This clone was counted many times. V is TRBV6-2 or TRBV6-3 and J is TRBJ2-1; 12 bases line up with TRBD2. The germline gives CDR1 MNHEY, CDR2 SVGEGT. After removal of 6 bases from V and 0 bases from J, the junction contained 6 bases not matched to a gene. This CDR3 region has 17 residues. The CDR3 loop is CASRPGTSGSSYNEQFF. In DNA, the CDR3 is TGTGCCAGCAGACCGGGGACTAGCGGGTCCTCCTACAATGAGCAGTTCTTC.

Ten or more counts support this clone. The V call is TRBV20-1, the J call TRBJ2-3, with 8 bases that match TRBD2. This CDR3 has 14 amino acids. The trim removed 5 bases at V and 4 bases at J, leaving 8 bases unmatched. CDR1 is DFQATT, CDR2 SNEGSKA, per germline (reference sequence). The CDR3 sequence is CSALAGRTADTQYF. Here the CDR3 DNA reads TGCAGTGCTTTAGCGGGGAGGACGGCAGATACGCAGTATTTT.

The sample holds many counts of this clone. V is TRBV20-1 and J is TRBJ2-3, with 8 nucleotides matching TRBD2. CDR1 DFQATT and CDR2 SNEGSKA come from the germline V gene (reference sequence). V lost 5 bases to trimming and J lost 2 bases; unmatched junction nucleotides: 9. This CDR3 has 15 residues. The CDR3 DNA reads as TGCAGTGCTTGGGGCGGGAGGTTGGACACAGATACGCAGTATTTT. It yields the protein CSAWGGRLDTDTQYF.

The chain links TRBV7-9 to TRBJ2-1; no definite D call. CDR3 length: 13 amino acids. Germline-derived CDR1 and CDR2 are SEHNR and FQNEAQ (reference sequence). V was trimmed by 1 base and J by 7 bases, leaving 8 bases between them. CDR3 bases: TGTGCCAGCAGCTTAGGCTACTCGAATGAGCAGTTCTTC. Its translation: CASSLGYSNEQFF. Using reference TRBV7-9 and TRBJ2-1 for the parts outside the CDR3, the full variable domain is DTGVSQNPRHKITKRGQNVTFRCDPISEHNRLYWYRQTLGQGPEFLTYFQNEAQLEKSRLLSDRFSAERPKGSFSTLEIQRTEQGDSAMYLCASSLGYSNEQFFGPGTRLTVL.

By sample share, this clone is medium-sized. J is TRBJ2-7 and V is TRBV6-2 or TRBV6-3; 12 bases map to TRBD2. CDR1 is MNHEY and CDR2 is SVGEGT in the germline V gene. The CDR3 runs 16 residues. Losses at the gene ends were 1 base for V and 3 bases for J; bases not matched to a gene: 4. The CDR3 protein is CASSYYGLAGIYEQYF. CDR3 nucleotides: TGTGCCAGCAGTTACTATGGACTAGCGGGGATCTACGAGCAGTACTTC.

This clone was seen just once. A single base separates this from a much larger clone, so it may be a read error. J is TRBJ2-5 and V is TRBV5-4; maybe TRBD1 (5 bases). The V gene lost 0 bases and the J gene lost 2 bases, with 8 bases spanning the gap. The CDR3 loop spans 14 amino acids. Germline-derived CDR1 and CDR2 are SGHNT and YYREEE (reference sequence). CDR3 protein: CASSLAWTQETQYF. CDR3 bases: TGTGCCAGCAGCTTGGCCTGGACACAAGAGACCCAGTACTTC.

V gene TRBV5-1 combines with J gene TRBJ2-1, with 9 bases lining up with TRBD1. This CDR3 has 16 residues. After removal of 0 bases from V and 6 bases from J, the junction contained 7 bases not matched to a gene. Germline assignment: CDR1 SGHRS and CDR2 YFSETQ. CDR3 coding DNA: TGCGCCAGCAGCTTGGCAGGGACAGGGTATCGCAATGAGCAGTTCTTC. It specifies CASSLAGTGYRNEQFF.

This clone came up many times. This sequence joins TRBV12-3 or TRBV12-4 and TRBJ2-3, with 8 bases lining up with TRBD2. Unmatched junction bases numbered 8, after V lost 3 bases and J lost 6 bases. The CDR3 consists of 15 residues. The chain's CDR3 is CASSFGGGLQDTQYF. CDR3 bases: TGTGCCAGCAGTTTCGGGGGGGGTCTTCAGGATACGCAGTATTTT.

This clone was seen many times. V gene TRBV5-1 combines with J gene TRBJ1-1; D is undetermined. V lost 0 bases and J lost 0, with 9 bases in between. Germline assignment: CDR1 SGHRS and CDR2 YFSETQ. This CDR3 spans 15 amino acids. The CDR3 nucleotides read TGCGCCAGCAGCTTGGAGGAGGGAATGAACACTGAAGCTTTCTTT. Its translation is CASSLEEGMNTEAFF.

The chain employs TRBV9 and TRBJ2-7; the D is unclear. The ends were cut back, 4 bases at V and 5 bases at J, with 19 bases in the middle. This CDR3 spans 15 amino acids. CDR1 and CDR2 from the germline V gene are SGDLS and YYNGEE. The DNA of the CDR3 is TGTGCCAGCAGCCCCCGTACAGTGGTTTGGAACGAGCAGTACTTC. Its translation: CASSPRTVVWNEQYF.